There are a few counts of the clone carrying this T cell receptor beta chain. Antigen specificity is unknown. This record belongs to a study of blood T cells in healthy people across ages. Study results and limitations: Naive T cell percentage and TCR beta diversity correlated strongly.

Every sample had a minimum of 6 million PBMCs isolated. Alongside a J-beta primer mix, a sample-barcoded 5' primer served in a second PCR lasting 7 to 11 cycles. MiXCR was run by TCRdb on the 5' RACE reads, yielding one entry per CDR3 protein. The repertoire consists of about 640,000 distinct CDR3 sequences, with under 65% occurring once and the leading ten covering over 30%. This CDR3 is built from 15 residues. V was pared by 5 bases and J by 7 bases, with 10 bases of the junction left unmatched. Germline CDR1 and CDR2: SGHRS and YFSETQ. The TCR sequence derives from a man aged 55 to 70 in good health. The sequencing sample was made of blood. This sequence joins TRBV5-1 and TRBJ2-1, with 9 bases identical to TRBD1. This chain's CDR3 is CASSYRPGTGNEQFF. As DNA, the CDR3 is TGCGCCAGCAGTTACCGTCCTGGGACAGGGAATGAGCAGTTCTTC.